The rows below give T cell receptor beta chains drawn from one sample of a study of blood T cell repertoires in COVID-19. Repertoires were generated with immunoSEQ multiplex PCR, while TCRdb's copy carries only in-frame clones and drops some. The sample has 400,000 to 500,000 clones, roughly 89% seen once. The sample was peripheral blood. The receptors were sampled from a woman younger than 45 with active or convalescent COVID-19. CDR3s include the opening cysteine and the closing phenylalanine or tryptophan. A D gene is named only where the DNA matches it firmly.

d_gene: -
j_gene: TRBJ2-1
v_gene: TRBV19
CDR3aa: CASGQWNEQFF
CDR3nt: TGTGCCAGCGGACAGTGGAATGAGCAGTTCTTC

d_gene: -
j_gene: TRBJ1-4
v_gene: TRBV15
CDR3aa: CATSFTRGSNEKLFF
CDR3nt: TGTGCCACCAGCTTTACCAGGGGATCTAATGAAAAACTGTTTTTT

d_gene: TRBD2
j_gene: TRBJ2-1
v_gene: TRBV9
CDR3aa: CASSDGLARYNEQFF
CDR3nt: TGTGCCAGCAGCGACGGACTAGCGAGGTACAATGAGCAGTTCTTC

d_gene: -
j_gene: TRBJ1-2
v_gene: TRBV19
CDR3aa: CATSNRVGLISNYGYTF
CDR3nt: TGTGCCACCTCCAACAGGGTTGGCCTTATATCTAACTATGGCTACACCTTC

d_gene: -
j_gene: TRBJ1-1
v_gene: TRBV5-6
CDR3aa: CASSLGARNTEAFF
CDR3nt: TGTGCCAGCAGCTTGGGTGCCAGGAACACTGAAGCTTTCTTT

d_gene: -
j_gene: TRBJ1-1
v_gene: TRBV10-3
CDR3aa: CAMEDGTNTEAFF
CDR3nt: TGTGCCATGGAGGACGGAACGAACACTGAAGCTTTCTTT

d_gene: -
j_gene: TRBJ2-2
v_gene: TRBV13
CDR3aa: CASSLSLGAGELFF
CDR3nt: TGTGCCAGCAGCTTATCCCTAGGGGCCGGGGAGCTGTTTTTT

d_gene: -
j_gene: TRBJ1-1
v_gene: TRBV20-1
CDR3aa: CSASYGSPEAFF
CDR3nt: TGCAGTGCTAGTTACGGTTCGCCTGAAGCTTTCTTT

d_gene: -
j_gene: TRBJ1-1
v_gene: TRBV2
CDR3aa: CASSVVADMNTEAFF
CDR3nt: TGTGCCAGCAGTGTAGTGGCGGATATGAACACTGAAGCTTTCTTT

d_gene: TRBD1
j_gene: TRBJ1-1
v_gene: TRBV27
CDR3aa: CASGTVNTEAFF
CDR3nt: TGTGCCAGCGGGACAGTGAACACTGAAGCTTTCTTT

d_gene: -
j_gene: TRBJ1-5
v_gene: TRBV18
CDR3aa: CASSTEGGLGQPQHF
CDR3nt: TGTGCCAGCTCAACGGAGGGGGGACTAGGTCAGCCCCAGCATTTT